These T cell receptor beta chains were read from a single sample in a study of long-term antiretroviral therapy in people with HIV. The repertoire was sequenced with immunoSEQ multiplex PCR; TCRdb's copy has only in-frame clones and lacks some. Among roughly 15,000 clones listed, around three quarters were seen once. The source was unsorted PBMCs, collected 3.2 years before starting antiretroviral therapy. The receptors stem from a man aged 35-49 years with HIV. Both conserved end residues are part of each CDR3. A D gene is named only where the DNA matches it firmly. The size of a clone is reported for some rows only, either as once, few or many, or as a class for expanded clones.

TGTGCCAGCAGCCCCCTCGGGGGGAGGAACACTGAAGCTTTCTTT,CASSPLGGRNTEAFF,TRBV11-3,TRBJ1-1,NA,once
TGTGCCAGCAGCTCCACCCACGGAAATACGCAGTATTTT,CASSSTHGNTQYF,TRBV7-2,TRBJ2-3,NA,few
TGTGCCACCAGCGTTGCGCCTAGCGGGCCCGACGAGCAGTACTTC,CATSVAPSGPDEQYF,TRBV15,TRBJ2-7,TRBD2,NA
TGCGCCAGCAACGGTTGGAGTGGACAGAACACCGGGGAGCTGTTTTTT,CASNGWSGQNTGELFF,TRBV4-1,TRBJ2-2,NA,NA
TGTGCCAGCAGCTTAGCTCGAGGGCCCTATGGCTACACCTTC,CASSLARGPYGYTF,TRBV7-9,TRBJ1-2,NA,once
TGTGCCAGCAGCTTGCCCTTAATGGGGGTAGATACGCAGTATTTT,CASSLPLMGVDTQYF,TRBV7-9,TRBJ2-3,NA,NA
TGTGCCAGCAGTGTGGACAGGGGCTCCTACGAGCAGTACTTC,CASSVDRGSYEQYF,TRBV2,TRBJ2-7,TRBD1,once
TGTGCCAGTTCGTGGGAGGAAGAGACCCAGTACTTC,CASSWEEETQYF,TRBV11-2,TRBJ2-5,NA,few
TGCGCCAGCAGCCTATCGACAGGCAGCGGGGTAACTGAAGCTTTCTTT,CASSLSTGSGVTEAFF,TRBV5-1,TRBJ1-1,NA,NA
TGTGCCAGCTCAACCGGACTTCTTAGCAATCAGCCCCAGCATTTT,CASSTGLLSNQPQHF,TRBV18,TRBJ1-5,NA,NA
TGTGCCAGCAGCATGGGCATCCCTAATTCACCCCTCCACTTT,CASSMGIPNSPLHF,TRBV7-9,TRBJ1-6,NA,few
TGTGCCAGCAGCTTAGAGGCCAGGCCAAACTATGGCTACACCTTC,CASSLEARPNYGYTF,TRBV7-9,TRBJ1-2,NA,few
TGCAGCGTTCCCGACAGAGGAGTGGTCTACACCTTC,CSVPDRGVVYTF,TRBV29-1,TRBJ1-2,NA,NA
TGTGCCAGCTCACCACCGACGACAGGGCGGCATGAAAAACTGTTTTTT,CASSPPTTGRHEKLFF,TRBV18,TRBJ1-4,TRBD1,few
TGTGCCAGCAGCTCCGGCGACAGTAACTATGGCTACACCTTC,CASSSGDSNYGYTF,TRBV7-9,TRBJ1-2,NA,NA
TGTGCCAGCTCACGAAGGGACAGGGGGAATGAAAAACTGTTTTTT,CASSRRDRGNEKLFF,TRBV18,TRBJ1-4,TRBD1,NA
TGTGCCAGTAGCCCCGACGCAGGGGAGACCCAGTACTTC,CASSPDAGETQYF,TRBV19,TRBJ2-5,NA,NA
TGTGCCAGCAGCTACCAGGAAGCAACTAATGAAAAACTGTTTTTT,CASSYQEATNEKLFF,TRBV5-4,TRBJ1-4,NA,NA
TGCGCCAGCAGCTTTGGGGGACAGGGCTCCTACGAGCAGTACTTC,CASSFGGQGSYEQYF,TRBV5-1,TRBJ2-7,TRBD1,NA
TGCGCCAGCAGTGAGCCCTTCGAAAACACTGAAGCTTTCTTT,CASSEPFENTEAFF,TRBV10-2,TRBJ1-1,NA,NA
TGTGCCAGCAGCCGACTATTCGCCTCGGAACTGTTTTTT,CASSRLFASELFF,TRBV6-5,TRBJ1-4,NA,NA
TGTGCCAGCAGCCGCGACTCCCACCCGTCCTACGAGCAGTACTTC,CASSRDSHPSYEQYF,TRBV7-2,TRBJ2-7,NA,once
TGTGCCTGGAGTCGGACAGATACGCAGTATTTT,CAWSRTDTQYF,TRBV30,TRBJ2-3,NA,once
TGCGCCAGCAGGGACAGGTTCCACGAGCAGTACTTC,CASRDRFHEQYF,TRBV23-1,TRBJ2-7,TRBD1,NA
TGCAGCGCAGTGGTAGTGGGAGGGGACACTGAAGCTTTCTTT,CSAVVVGGDTEAFF,TRBV29-1,TRBJ1-1,NA,once
TGTGCCAGCAGTCACCGGACACCGAGGACCGGGGAGCTGTTTTTT,CASSHRTPRTGELFF,TRBV6-5,TRBJ2-2,NA,NA
TGTGCCAGCAGCCGTAGCGGGGTGGAGACCCAGTACTTC,CASSRSGVETQYF,TRBV5-4,TRBJ2-5,TRBD2,NA
TGTGCCAGCAGCGTAGGGACCGGGATCACAGATACGCAGTATTTT,CASSVGTGITDTQYF,TRBV9,TRBJ2-3,NA,NA
TGTGCCAGCAGCGTAGGGAGTAACACTGAAGCTTTCTTT,CASSVGSNTEAFF,TRBV9,TRBJ1-1,NA,NA
TGTGCCTGGACCCTAGGGGTCTCTGGAAACACCATATATTTT,CAWTLGVSGNTIYF,TRBV30,TRBJ1-3,NA,NA
TGCGCCAGCAGCTTGGAAAGCGGGGGGGCCGGAAACATTCAGTACTTC,CASSLESGGAGNIQYF,TRBV5-1,TRBJ2-4,TRBD2,NA
TGTGCCAGCAGCCAAAGGGCCGAGCGCTATGGCTACACCTTC,CASSQRAERYGYTF,TRBV27,TRBJ1-2,NA,NA
TGTGCCAGCAGCGCGGTCAGGAAGGCGACAGATACGCAGTATTTT,CASSAVRKATDTQYF,TRBV5-4,TRBJ2-3,NA,NA
TGCAGCGTGGAGACAGGAGGTCATGGCTACACCTTC,CSVETGGHGYTF,TRBV29-1,TRBJ1-2,NA,NA
TGTGCCAGCAGCGTCTCGGACGGGAGCCTCTCCTACGAGCAGTACTTC,CASSVSDGSLSYEQYF,TRBV9,TRBJ2-7,NA,NA
TGTGCCATCAGTGAGACAACAGGGGGCGACTATGGCTACACCTTC,CAISETTGGDYGYTF,TRBV10-3,TRBJ1-2,TRBD1,NA
TGCAGTGCTCCACAGGGAGATACGCAGTATTTT,CSAPQGDTQYF,TRBV20-1,TRBJ2-3,NA,NA
TGTGCCAGCAGCCACGGCGGTCGACTAGGGGCAGATACGCAGTATTTT,CASSHGGRLGADTQYF,TRBV7-9,TRBJ2-3,NA,NA
TGTGCCAGCAGTATGCTGTACACACGACAAAGTCGGGCCAACGTCCTGACTTTC,CASSMLYTRQSRANVLTF,TRBV6-4,TRBJ2-6,NA,NA
TGTGCCAGCTATTCGCAGGGGGTAGATACGCAGTATTTT,CASYSQGVDTQYF,TRBV5-6,TRBJ2-3,TRBD1,NA
TGTGCCAGCAGTTACTTTACAGGGATGAACACTGAAGCTTTCTTT,CASSYFTGMNTEAFF,TRBV6-5,TRBJ1-1,NA,NA
TGTGCCACCAGCAGAGATCTAGGGGGACTCTATGCTTTCTTT,CATSRDLGGLYAFF,TRBV15,TRBJ1-1,NA,NA
TGTGCCAGCAGTCGCGACCCCTACGGGGGCTACACCTTC,CASSRDPYGGYTF,TRBV7-2,TRBJ1-2,NA,NA
TGTGCCAGCAGCTACGGACAAGGAGAGACCCAGTACTTC,CASSYGQGETQYF,TRBV11-1,TRBJ2-5,NA,once
TGCAGCATAAGGGGGCAGACAGATACGCAGTATTTT,CSIRGQTDTQYF,TRBV29-1,TRBJ2-3,TRBD1,NA
TGCGCCAGCAGCTTGGATCAGGGCCGTAGGAACACTGAAGCTTTCTTT,CASSLDQGRRNTEAFF,TRBV5-1,TRBJ1-1,NA,NA
TGTGCCAGCAGTTTCAGGACAGGGGGCATGTGGGAGCAGTACTTC,CASSFRTGGMWEQYF,TRBV27,TRBJ2-7,TRBD1,NA
TGTGCCAGTAGTATGCCCGGGACAGACTACGAGCAGTACTTC,CASSMPGTDYEQYF,TRBV19,TRBJ2-7,TRBD1,NA